The rows below give T cell receptor beta chains drawn from one sample of a study of CD4 T cells in relation to SARS-CoV-2 and coronaviruses. These receptors have no identified antigens. Assay: immunoSEQ multiplex PCR; the TCRdb copy retains only in-frame clones and omits some. In the table there are tens of thousands of clones, around 77% of which are singletons. The specimen was memory CD4+ T cells from PBMCs, cultured in vitro. Receptor source: an adult with COVID-19. Each CDR3 is given with its conserved first and last residue. A D gene is named only where the DNA matches it firmly. Where a row states a size, it is once, few, many or the class of an expanded clone; other rows omit it.

TRBD2 TRBJ2-7 TRBV19 . CASSILAGPLYEQYF TGTGCCAGTAGTATATTAGCGGGGCCCCTCTACGAGCAGTACTTC
. TRBJ1-6 TRBV11-1 . CASSRQRDNSPLHF TGTGCCAGCAGCCGACAGAGGGATAATTCACCCCTCCACTTT
TRBD2 TRBJ2-7 TRBV13 . CASSFWTSGNYEQYF TGTGCCAGCAGCTTCTGGACTAGCGGGAACTACGAGCAGTACTTC
TRBD1 TRBJ2-3 TRBV6-1 . CASSEEAGGPDTQYF TGTGCCAGCAGTGAAGAGGCAGGGGGACCAGATACGCAGTATTTT
TRBD2 TRBJ2-5 TRBV2 . CASSEYGGVGQETQYF TGTGCCAGCAGTGAATACGGGGGGGTCGGCCAAGAGACCCAGTACTTC
. TRBJ2-1 TRBV3-1/TRBV3-2 . CASSPGTSYNEQFF TGTGCCAGCAGCCCAGGGACTTCCTACAATGAGCAGTTCTTC
TRBD1 TRBJ2-1 TRBV28 . CASRRTGGRDEQFF TGTGCCAGCAGGCGGACAGGGGGCCGAGATGAGCAGTTCTTC
. TRBJ2-7 TRBV5-6 . CASSPQGQSSYEQYF TGTGCCAGCAGCCCACAGGGACAAAGCTCCTACGAGCAGTACTTC
. TRBJ1-1 TRBV6-6 . CASSLRRSEAFF TGTGCCAGCAGCTTAAGGAGGAGTGAAGCTTTCTTT
TRBD2 TRBJ2-5 TRBV15 . CATSTLGRGTQETQYF TGTGCCACCAGCACCCTGGGGCGGGGGACTCAAGAGACCCAGTACTTC
. TRBJ2-5 TRBV28 . CASSSPGGIRRETQYF TGTGCCAGCAGTTCCCCTGGGGGAATAAGGCGGGAGACCCAGTACTTC
. TRBJ2-2 TRBV7-8 . CASSLVGLRAVSGELFF TGTGCCAGCAGCTTAGTTGGCCTCCGGGCGGTCTCCGGGGAGCTGTTTTTT
. TRBJ2-1 TRBV7-9 few CASSRGGMGYNEQFF TGTGCCAGCAGTCGGGGCGGGATGGGTTACAATGAGCAGTTCTTC
TRBD1 TRBJ2-4 TRBV19 . CASSPWGGGTGENIQYF TGTGCCAGTAGTCCTTGGGGAGGGGGGACAGGGGAAAACATTCAGTACTTC
TRBD2 TRBJ2-5 TRBV28 . CASNMFGTTETQYF TGTGCCAGCAATATGTTCGGGACTACAGAGACCCAGTACTTC
. TRBJ2-5 TRBV7-9 . CASSQEGETQYF TGTGCCAGCAGCCAAGAAGGAGAGACCCAGTACTTC
TRBD1 TRBJ2-5 TRBV2 . CASKRRLGQRQETQYF TGTGCCAGCAAGAGAAGGTTGGGACAGCGGCAAGAGACCCAGTACTTC
. TRBJ1-6 TRBV6-5 . CASKDPAGSPLHF TGTGCCAGCAAAGATCCCGCGGGTTCACCCCTCCACTTT
. TRBJ2-1 TRBV19 once CASSYPGGEYNEQFF TGTGCCAGTAGTTACCCCGGGGGTGAATACAATGAGCAGTTCTTC
. TRBJ1-5 TRBV6-2/TRBV6-3 once CASSNGGGNQPQHF TGTGCCAGCAGTAACGGTGGGGGCAATCAGCCCCAGCATTTT
TRBD2 TRBJ2-1 TRBV28 once CASSEPGLAGGPQFF TGTGCCAGCAGCGAGCCGGGACTAGCGGGAGGCCCGCAGTTCTTC
. TRBJ2-2 TRBV5-1 . CASRVATGNTGELFF TGCGCCAGCAGGGTGGCGACAGGGAACACCGGGGAGCTGTTTTTT
. TRBJ1-6 TRBV28 . CASSWPSYNSPLHF TGTGCCAGCAGCTGGCCTTCCTATAATTCACCCCTCCACTTT
. TRBJ2-7 TRBV28 . CASRGESGQYF TGTGCCAGCAGGGGGGAGTCGGGGCAGTACTTC
TRBD2 TRBJ2-1 TRBV24-1 . CATSDLAGGNEQFF TGTGCCACCAGTGATCTAGCGGGAGGAAATGAGCAGTTCTTC
TRBD1 TRBJ1-2 TRBV7-8 . CASSSSGQNYGYTF TGTGCCAGCAGCTCCTCGGGACAGAACTATGGCTACACCTTC
. TRBJ2-3 TRBV10-1 . CASSPGGGTDTQYF TGCGCCAGCAGCCCAGGAGGTGGAACAGATACGCAGTATTTT
. TRBJ1-1 TRBV6-6 . CASSRSSPRSEAFF TGTGCCAGCAGTCGATCCTCGCCCCGCTCCGAAGCTTTCTTT
TRBD1 TRBJ1-1 TRBV18 . CASSPRQGGTNTEAFF TGTGCCAGCTCACCGAGACAGGGGGGCACGAACACTGAAGCTTTCTTT
. TRBJ2-6 TRBV30 . CAWTRSSGANVLTF TGTGCCTGGACGCGATCCTCTGGGGCCAACGTCCTGACTTTC
. TRBJ1-3 TRBV3-1/TRBV3-2 . CASSLGEVAAGNTIYF TGTGCCAGCAGCCTTGGGGAGGTTGCGGCAGGAAACACCATATATTTT
. TRBJ2-7 TRBV12-3/TRBV12-4 . CASARQPSYEQYF TGTGCCAGCGCAAGGCAGCCTTCCTACGAGCAGTACTTC
TRBD2 TRBJ2-7 TRBV7-2 . CASSSRTSGSRYEQYF TGTGCCAGCAGCTCAAGGACTAGCGGGAGCAGGTACGAGCAGTACTTC
. TRBJ1-1 TRBV10-3 . CAISDQQETGAFF TGTGCCATCAGTGACCAGCAGGAGACGGGAGCTTTCTTT
TRBD2 TRBJ2-2 TRBV7-8 . CASSARTSGRISTGELFF TGTGCCAGCAGCGCACGGACTAGCGGGAGAATATCCACTGGGGAGCTGTTTTTT
. TRBJ2-3 TRBV9 . CASSVDPPDTQYF TGTGCCAGCAGCGTAGACCCCCCAGATACGCAGTATTTT